These T cell receptor beta chains were read from a single sample in a study of Ad26.COV2.S vaccination and SARS-CoV-2 variants. Using immunoSEQ multiplex PCR, the repertoire was profiled, and TCRdb retains in-frame clones only, with some absent. This sample has 440,000 or so clones, with about 92% found just once. The material was peripheral blood, obtained in a trial of Ad26.COV2.S vaccine versus placebo. These receptors originate from a person between 18 and 65 years old who received the Ad26.COV2.S COVID-19 vaccine or a placebo. CDR3s include the opening cysteine and the closing phenylalanine or tryptophan. Fields, in order: J gene, V gene, CDR3 protein.

>TRBJ1-5|TRBV10-3
CAINQGMGQPQHF
>TRBJ2-5|TRBV24-1
CATSDPGQYQETQYF
>TRBJ2-3|TRBV28
CASSPGLVSTDTQYF
>TRBJ2-7|TRBV28
CASSLGRGPYEQYF
>TRBJ2-3|TRBV28
CASRGDSSTDTQYF
>TRBJ2-2|TRBV24-1
CATSDPRTGNTGELFF
>TRBJ2-2|TRBV10-3
CAIRGRANTGELFF
>TRBJ2-7|TRBV10-2
CATGGGFYEQYF
>TRBJ1-2|TRBV15
CATSSKRDSILYGYTF
>TRBJ1-5|TRBV19
CASRPAGGYQPQHF
>TRBJ2-1|TRBV20-1
CSASSVQRAYNEQFF
>TRBJ1-1|TRBV27
CASSRGPVYGSEAFF
>TRBJ2-7|TRBV9
CASSPQRSGYEQYF
>TRBJ2-7|TRBV18
CASSPAGTGHYEQYF